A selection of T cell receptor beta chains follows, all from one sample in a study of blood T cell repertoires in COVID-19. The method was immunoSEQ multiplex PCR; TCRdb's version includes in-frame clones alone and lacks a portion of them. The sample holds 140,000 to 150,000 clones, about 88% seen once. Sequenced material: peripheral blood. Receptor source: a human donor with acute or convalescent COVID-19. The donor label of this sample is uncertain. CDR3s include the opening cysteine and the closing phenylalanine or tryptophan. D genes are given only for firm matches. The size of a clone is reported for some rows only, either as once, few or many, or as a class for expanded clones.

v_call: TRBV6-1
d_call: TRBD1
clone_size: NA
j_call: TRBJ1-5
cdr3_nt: TGTGCCAGCAGTGAAGCGGGACAGGGATCCAATCAGCCCCAGCATTTT
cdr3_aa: CASSEAGQGSNQPQHF

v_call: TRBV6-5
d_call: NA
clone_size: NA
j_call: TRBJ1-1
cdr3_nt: TGTGCCAGCGTCGATAGAGGTCGGTTGGGCACTGAAGCTTTCTTT
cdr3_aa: CASVDRGRLGTEAFF

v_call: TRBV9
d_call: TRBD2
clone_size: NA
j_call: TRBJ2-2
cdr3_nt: TGTGCCAGCAGGGGGACTAGCGAAACCGGGGAGCTGTTTTTT
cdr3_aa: CASRGTSETGELFF

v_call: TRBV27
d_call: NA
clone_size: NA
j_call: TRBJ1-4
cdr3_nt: TGTGCCAGCAGTTTATCGGGGGGGTTGCATGAAAAACTGTTTTTT
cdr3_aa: CASSLSGGLHEKLFF

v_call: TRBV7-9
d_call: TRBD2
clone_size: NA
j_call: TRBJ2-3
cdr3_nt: TGTGCCAGCAGCTTAGGCCCGACTAGCATCGGAACAGATACGCAGTATTTT
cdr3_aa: CASSLGPTSIGTDTQYF

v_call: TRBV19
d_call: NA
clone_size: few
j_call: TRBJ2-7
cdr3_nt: TGTGCCAGTAGTAAGGGGGTTTCCTACGAGCAGTACTTC
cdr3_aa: CASSKGVSYEQYF

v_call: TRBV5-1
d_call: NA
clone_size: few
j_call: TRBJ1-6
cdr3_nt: TGCGCCAGCAGCTTACAGGGAGGGGATTCACCCCTCCACTTT
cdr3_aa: CASSLQGGDSPLHF

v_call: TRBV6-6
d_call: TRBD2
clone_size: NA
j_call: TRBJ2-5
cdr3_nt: TGTGCCAGCAGAGCGGGAGTGGAGACCCAGTACTTC
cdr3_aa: CASRAGVETQYF

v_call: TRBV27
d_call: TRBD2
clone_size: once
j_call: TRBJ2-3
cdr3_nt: TGTGCCAGCAGGGGACCACTAGCGTCTAAAGATACGCAGTATTTT
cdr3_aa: CASRGPLASKDTQYF

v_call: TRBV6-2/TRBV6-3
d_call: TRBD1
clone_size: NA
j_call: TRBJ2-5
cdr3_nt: TGTGCCAGCAGCCGGGACAGGTCGTCGGAGACCCAGTACTTC
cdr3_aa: CASSRDRSSETQYF

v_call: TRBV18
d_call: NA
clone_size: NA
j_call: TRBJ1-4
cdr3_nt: TGTGCCAGCTCACCGGACTTGGCCACTAATGAAAAACTGTTTTTT
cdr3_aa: CASSPDLATNEKLFF

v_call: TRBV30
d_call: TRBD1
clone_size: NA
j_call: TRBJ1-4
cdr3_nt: TGTGCCTGGAGTGCGGCGGACAGGGTCGGGGAAAAACTGTTTTTT
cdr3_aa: CAWSAADRVGEKLFF

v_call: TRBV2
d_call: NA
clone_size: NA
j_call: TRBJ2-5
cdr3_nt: TGTGCCAGCGAGGCCGGGGGCCAAGAGACCCAGTACTTC
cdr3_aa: CASEAGGQETQYF

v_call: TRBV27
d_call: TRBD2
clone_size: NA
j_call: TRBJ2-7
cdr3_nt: TGTGCCAGCAGTTTTAGGCTAGCGGGGGGGATACGAACCTACGAGCAGTACTTC
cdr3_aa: CASSFRLAGGIRTYEQYF

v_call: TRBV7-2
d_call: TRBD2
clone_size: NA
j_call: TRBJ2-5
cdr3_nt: TGTGCCAGCAGCGTCTCGGTTGGGGGGGAAGAGACCCAGTACTTC
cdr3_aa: CASSVSVGGEETQYF

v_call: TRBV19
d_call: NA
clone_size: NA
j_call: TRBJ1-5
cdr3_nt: TGTGCCAGTAGTATAGGAGGGGAAAGAGGAATGGAGGGAATCAATCAGCCCCAGCATTTT
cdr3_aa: CASSIGGERGMEGINQPQHF